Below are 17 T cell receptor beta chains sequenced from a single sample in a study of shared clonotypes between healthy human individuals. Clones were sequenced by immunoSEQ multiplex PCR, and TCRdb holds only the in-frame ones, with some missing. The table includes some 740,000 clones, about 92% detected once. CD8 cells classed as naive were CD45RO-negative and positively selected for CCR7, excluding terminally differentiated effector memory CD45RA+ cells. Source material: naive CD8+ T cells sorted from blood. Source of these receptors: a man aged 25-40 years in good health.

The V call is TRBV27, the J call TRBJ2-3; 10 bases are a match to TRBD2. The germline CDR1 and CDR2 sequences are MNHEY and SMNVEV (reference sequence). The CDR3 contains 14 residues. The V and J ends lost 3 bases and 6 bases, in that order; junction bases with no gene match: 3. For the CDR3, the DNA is TGTGCCAGCAGTTTCCTAGCGGGAGCTGATACGCAGTATTTT. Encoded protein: CASSFLAGADTQYF.

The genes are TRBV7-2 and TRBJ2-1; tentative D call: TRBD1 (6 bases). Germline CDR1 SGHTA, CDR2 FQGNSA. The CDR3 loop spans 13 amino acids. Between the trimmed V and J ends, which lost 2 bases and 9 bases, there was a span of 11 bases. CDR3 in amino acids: CASSLPGAAEQFF. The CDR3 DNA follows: TGTGCCAGCAGCTTACCAGGGGCAGCTGAGCAGTTCTTC.

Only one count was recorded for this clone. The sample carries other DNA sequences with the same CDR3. The CDR3 bases are TGTGCCAGCAGTGAACGGCCCTACGAGCAGTACTTC. It yields the protein CASSERPYEQYF. The chain links TRBV6-1 to TRBJ2-7; no clear D. The CDR3 covers 12 residues. The germline V gene encodes CDR1 MNHNS and CDR2 SASEGT. Trimming removed 2 bases at V and 2 bases at J, with 4 bases between.

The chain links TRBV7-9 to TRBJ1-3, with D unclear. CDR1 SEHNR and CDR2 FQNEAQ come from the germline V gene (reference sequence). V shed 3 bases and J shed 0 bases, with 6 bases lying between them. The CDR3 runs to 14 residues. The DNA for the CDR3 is TGTGCCAGCAGCTTGTCGGACTCTGGAAACACCATATATTTT. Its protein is CASSLSDSGNTIYF.

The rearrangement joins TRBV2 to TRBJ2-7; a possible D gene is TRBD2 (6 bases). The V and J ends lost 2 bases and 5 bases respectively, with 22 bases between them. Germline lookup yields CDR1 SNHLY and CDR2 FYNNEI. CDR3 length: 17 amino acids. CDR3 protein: CASSEPSAGSHSDEQYF. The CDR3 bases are TGTGCCAGCAGTGAACCGTCCGCCGGGAGCCACTCGGACGAGCAGTACTTC.

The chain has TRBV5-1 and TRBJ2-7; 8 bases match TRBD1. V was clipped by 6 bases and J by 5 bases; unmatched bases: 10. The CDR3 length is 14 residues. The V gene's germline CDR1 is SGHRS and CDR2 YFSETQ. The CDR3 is CASMAGQGLDEQYF. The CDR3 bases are TGCGCCAGCATGGCAGGACAGGGTTTAGACGAGCAGTACTTC. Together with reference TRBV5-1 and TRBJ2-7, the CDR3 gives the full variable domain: KAGVTQTPRYLIKTRGQQVTLSCSPISGHRSVSWYQQTPGQGLQFLFEYFSETQRNKGNFPGRFSGRQFSNSRSEMNVSTLELGDSALYLCASMAGQGLDEQYFGPGTRLTVT.

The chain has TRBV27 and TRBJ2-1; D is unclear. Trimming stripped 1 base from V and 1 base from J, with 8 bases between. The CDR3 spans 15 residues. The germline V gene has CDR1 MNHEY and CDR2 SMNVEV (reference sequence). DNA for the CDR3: TGTGCCAGCAGTTTATTACCGTCGTCCTACAATGAGCAGTTCTTC. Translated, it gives CASSLLPSSYNEQFF.

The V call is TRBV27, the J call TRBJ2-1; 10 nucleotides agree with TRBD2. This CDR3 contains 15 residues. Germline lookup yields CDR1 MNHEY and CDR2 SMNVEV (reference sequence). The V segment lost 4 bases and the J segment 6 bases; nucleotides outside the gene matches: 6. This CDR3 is CASSSGLAVGNEQFF. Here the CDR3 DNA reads TGTGCCAGCAGTTCTGGACTAGCGGTGGGCAATGAGCAGTTCTTC.

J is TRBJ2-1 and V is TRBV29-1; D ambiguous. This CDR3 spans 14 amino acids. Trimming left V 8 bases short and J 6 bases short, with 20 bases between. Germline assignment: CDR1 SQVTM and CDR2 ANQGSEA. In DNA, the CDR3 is TGCAGCACCGAACTGGTGGCGACGGGCAATGAGCAGTTCTTC. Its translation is CSTELVATGNEQFF.

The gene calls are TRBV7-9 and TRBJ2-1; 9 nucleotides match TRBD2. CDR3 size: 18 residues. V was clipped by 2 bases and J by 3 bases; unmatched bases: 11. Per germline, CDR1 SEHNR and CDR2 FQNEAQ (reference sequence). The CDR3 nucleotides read TGTGCCAGCAGCTTAATCAAGTTAGCGGGAGAGCTCTACAATGAGCAGTTCTTC. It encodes CASSLIKLAGELYNEQFF.

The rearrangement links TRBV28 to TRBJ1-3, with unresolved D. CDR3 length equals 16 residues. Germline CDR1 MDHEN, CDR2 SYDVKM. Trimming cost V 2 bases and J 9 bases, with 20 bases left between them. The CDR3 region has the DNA TGTGCCAGCAGTTTACCGATAGCTGGACCTGAGGGCACCATATATTTT. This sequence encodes CASSLPIAGPEGTIYF.

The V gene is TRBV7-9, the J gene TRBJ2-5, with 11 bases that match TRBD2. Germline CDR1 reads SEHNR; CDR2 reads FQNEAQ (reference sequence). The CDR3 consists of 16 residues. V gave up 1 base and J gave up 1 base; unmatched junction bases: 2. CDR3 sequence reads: CASSLVAGGPQETQYF. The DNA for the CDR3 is TGTGCCAGCAGCTTAGTAGCGGGAGGGCCCCAAGAGACCCAGTACTTC.

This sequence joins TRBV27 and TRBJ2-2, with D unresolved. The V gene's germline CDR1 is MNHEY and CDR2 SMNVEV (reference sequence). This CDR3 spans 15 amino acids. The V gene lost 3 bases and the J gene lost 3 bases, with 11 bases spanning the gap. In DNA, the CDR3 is TGTGCCAGCAGTTTCGGAAACCGCCACACCGGGGAGCTGTTTTTT. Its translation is CASSFGNRHTGELFF.

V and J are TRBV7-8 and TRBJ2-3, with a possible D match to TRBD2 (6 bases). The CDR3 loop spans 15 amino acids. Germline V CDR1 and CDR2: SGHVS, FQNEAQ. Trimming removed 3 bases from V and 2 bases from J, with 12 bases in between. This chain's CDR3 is CASSLGTSLTDTQYF. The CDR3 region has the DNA TGTGCCAGCAGCTTGGGGACTTCTCTCACAGATACGCAGTATTTT.

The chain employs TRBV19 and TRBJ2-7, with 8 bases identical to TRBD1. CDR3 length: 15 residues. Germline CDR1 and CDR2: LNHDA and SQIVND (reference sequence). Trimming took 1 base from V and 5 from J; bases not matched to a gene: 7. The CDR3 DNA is TGTGCCAGTAGTATAGGGACAGGGAGAATGGACGAGCAGTACTTC. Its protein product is CASSIGTGRMDEQYF.

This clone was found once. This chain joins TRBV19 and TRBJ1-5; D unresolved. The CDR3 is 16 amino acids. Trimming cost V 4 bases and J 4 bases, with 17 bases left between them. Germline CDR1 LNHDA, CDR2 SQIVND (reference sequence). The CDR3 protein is CASSRKREGGNQPQHF. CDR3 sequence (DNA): TGTGCCAGTAGTAGAAAAAGAGAAGGTGGGAATCAGCCCCAGCATTTT.

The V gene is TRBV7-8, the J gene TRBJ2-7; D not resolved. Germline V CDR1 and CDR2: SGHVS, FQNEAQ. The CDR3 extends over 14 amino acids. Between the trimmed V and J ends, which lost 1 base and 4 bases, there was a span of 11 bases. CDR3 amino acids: CASSLDVFGYEQYF. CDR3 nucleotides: TGTGCCAGCAGCTTAGATGTTTTTGGGTACGAGCAGTACTTC.